Below are 7 T cell receptor beta chains sequenced from a single sample in a study of blood T cells in healthy people across ages. For the second PCR, which ran for about 6 to 12 cycles, a sample-barcoded 5' primer and a J-beta primer mix were used. TCRdb called the 5' RACE reads again in MiXCR, with one record for every CDR3 protein. The sample shows roughly 1,300,000 distinct CDR3 sequences, approximately 59% of them seen only once. Sequencing was performed on blood. The receptors here all came from a man aged 18 to 35 in good health.

As concerns this clonotype: A read error may explain this, as a much larger clone is one base away. The chain carries TRBV6-2 or TRBV6-3 and TRBJ2-3; no reliable D call. The CDR3 length is 14 residues. Germline V CDR1 and CDR2: MNHEY, SVGEGT. V dropped 5 bases and J dropped 0 bases, with 9 bases sitting between them. CDR3: CASSDAISTDTQYF. Written as DNA, the CDR3 is TGTGCCAGCAGTGACGCGATTAGCACAGATACGCAGTATTTT.

The V gene is TRBV6-5, the J gene TRBJ2-1; D could derive from TRBD1 or TRBD2 (5 bases each). The DNA matches TRBJ2-7 better at its end, which makes the J call doubtful. From germline, CDR1 is MNHEY and CDR2 SVGAGI. This CDR3 is built from 13 residues. The CDR3 nucleotides read TGTGCCAGCAGAAAGGGACGGTACAATGAGCAGTACTTC. Translated: CASRKGRYNEQYF.

This clonotype turned up a few times. This chain uses TRBV29-1 with TRBJ1-1; TRBD1 matches 8 bases. With 6 bases clipped from V and 3 bases from J, the junction kept 9 bases outside the gene matches. This CDR3 region has 14 residues. The V gene's germline CDR1 is SQVTM and CDR2 ANQGSEA. As DNA, the CDR3 is TGCAGCGTCGCCCAAAGACAGGGGTACACTGAAGCTTTCTTT. Its protein product is CSVAQRQGYTEAFF.

This clonotype was counted between two and nine times. This rearrangement joins TRBV4-3 to TRBJ2-3; D gene uncertain. Trimming stripped 4 bases from V and 4 bases from J, with 18 bases between. Germline V gene lookup returns CDR1 LGHNA and CDR2 YSLEER. This CDR3 comprises 16 residues. The CDR3 DNA reads as TGCGCCAGCAGCCGGTCCCTGGCAGACATATCAGATACGCAGTATTTT. Translation gives CASSRSLADISDTQYF.

In its sample, this clonotype was seen once. The rearrangement uses TRBV27 and TRBJ1-6; the D is unclear. The germline V and J ends were trimmed by 5 bases and 10 bases, with 12 bases remaining between them. Germline V CDR1 and CDR2: MNHEY, SMNVEV (reference sequence). The length of the CDR3 is 13 residues. CDR3: CASSDTWYSPLHF. CDR3 DNA sequence: TGTGCCAGCAGTGATACATGGTACTCACCCCTCCACTTT.

A few counts support this clonotype. V and J are TRBV4-1 and TRBJ2-7, with TRBD1 matching 9 bases. CDR3 size: 16 residues. After removal of 1 base from V and 4 bases from J, the junction contained 8 bases not matched to a gene. Germline V CDR1 and CDR2: MGHRA, YSYEKL. The CDR3 DNA is TGCGCCAGCAGCCAAGGGGACAGGGCAACCCCTTACGAGCAGTACTTC. Protein product: CASSQGDRATPYEQYF.

This clonotype was detected a few times. The genes are TRBV10-3 and TRBJ2-7; TRBD1 matches at 9 bases. The germline CDR1 and CDR2 sequences are ENHRY and SYGVKD. The V and J ends lost 2 bases and 11 bases, in that order; junction bases with no gene match: 7. The CDR3 totals 13 residues. CDR3 DNA sequence: TGTGCCATCAGTGAGGGGACAGGGCCGAAGGAGTACTTC. This sequence encodes CAISEGTGPKEYF.